This TCR beta chain originates from a study of T cells in Graves' hyperthyroidism and ophthalmopathy. About the study: The blood sample was taken at first diagnosis, before treatment began.

Germline V CDR1 and CDR2: MNHNS, SASEGT. This CDR3 contains 13 residues. The V end lost 7 bases, the J end lost 2 bases, and 10 bases lay between the germline ends. RNA transcripts provided the source from which TCR beta CDR3 regions were amplified. HTBI primers drove first-round RT-PCR of the TCR CDR3. One entry per CDR3 protein, called by TCRdb with MiXCR from the multiplex PCR reads. The table records about 360,000 distinct CDR3 sequences, approximately 25% of them present only once. Patients aged 18 to 65 had newly diagnosed hyperthyroidism that had lasted under 2 months. The source of the PBMCs was over 8.5 ml of fresh peripheral blood.

This sequence joins TRBV6-1 and TRBJ2-3; the D gene is possibly TRBD2 (6 bases). The source is a man aged 50-60 years with Graves' hyperthyroidism. The sample was blood. CDR3 region: CASNGGITDTQYF. The CDR3 DNA reads as TGTGCCAGCAATGGCGGGATCACAGATACGCAGTATTTT.